Listed below are T cell receptor beta chains from one sample, sequenced in a study of regulatory T cells in long-lasting Graves disease. TCRdb processed the multiplex PCR reads anew with MiXCR; each CDR3 protein has one entry. The table shows some 340,000 distinct CDR3 sequences, with around 11% occurring only once. Another study also made use of these data, one on T cells in Graves' hyperthyroidism and ophthalmopathy.

The source material was peripheral blood mononuclear cells (PBMCs), sampled at new diagnosis, from a patient treated with antithyroid drugs. The receptors originated from a woman between 18 and 30 years old with Graves disease. Each CDR3 is given without its conserved first and last residue. The size of a clone is reported for some rows only, either as once, few or many, or as a class for expanded clones.

CDR3,size,V,J
ASRFFGTGANVLT,-,TRBV6-1,TRBJ2-6
ASSPQAGAGRYTAYEQY,-,TRBV4-1,TRBJ2-7
ASSLTDGYT,many,TRBV7-9,TRBJ1-2
ASSLGLAFATDTQY,many,TRBV7-3,TRBJ2-3
ASSVGSLNTEAF,-,TRBV9,TRBJ1-1
ASSYSGVADQNYNSPLH,many,TRBV6-5,TRBJ1-6
ASSLAGGAGTGYT,many,TRBV12-3/TRBV12-4,TRBJ1-2
ASSYSSYNSPLH,many,TRBV6-9,TRBJ1-6
ASRPPSGRMDTQY,many,TRBV13,TRBJ2-3
ASTPRAPTWDEQF,many,TRBV5-1,TRBJ2-1
ASTPEGGETQY,many,TRBV6-1,TRBJ2-5
ASSQTGGDSYGYT,many,TRBV3-1,TRBJ1-2
ASSSVGRDRDAGELF,-,TRBV7-6,TRBJ2-2
ASSPLWDDTEAF,-,TRBV5-5,TRBJ1-1
SARKSYEQY,many,TRBV20-1,TRBJ2-7
ASSSAYSLNEQF,many,TRBV12-3/TRBV12-4,TRBJ2-1
ASSLAPGNTIY,-,TRBV11-2,TRBJ1-3
SARRGPGWGEPGYT,-,TRBV20-1,TRBJ1-2
ASSSRTPLAQY,-,TRBV7-9,TRBJ2-7
SARRAFLYNEQF,few,TRBV20-1,TRBJ2-1
ASSPIRQGVVKQDGYT,many,TRBV7-8,TRBJ1-2
ASSKGVHQETQY,many,TRBV2,TRBJ2-5
ASSPMKWGYDSNTEAF,many,TRBV18,TRBJ1-1
ASSYRGGQGTEQY,few,TRBV6-5,TRBJ2-7
ASSPRQGGATNEKLF,few,TRBV7-8,TRBJ1-4
ASSSASSGRSEQF,many,TRBV6-5,TRBJ2-1
ASSYRGQPETQY,many,TRBV6-2/TRBV6-3,TRBJ2-5
SAANLDSPYQPQH,many,TRBV20-1,TRBJ1-5
ASSLPSGRYEQY,-,TRBV7-8,TRBJ2-7
ASSLQGRNTGELF,many,TRBV6-5,TRBJ2-2